This T cell receptor beta chain comes out of a study of Ad26.COV2.S vaccination and SARS-CoV-2 variants. Whole-study findings and limits: Analyses that measured TCR breadth and depth may have underestimated total T cell responses. Substantial post-vaccination breadth of spike-specific CD8+ and CD4+ T cell responses was reported.

Germline V lookup: CDR1 MGHDK, CDR2 SYGVNS. The CDR3 loop spans 15 amino acids. Repertoires were generated with immunoSEQ multiplex PCR, while TCRdb's copy carries only in-frame clones and drops some. The table records about 680,000 clones, more than 70% of them present only once. On this clone: The antigen is unknown. At one boundary the junction diverges from the germline segment, which might be a read error.

The treatment was: 15 to 20 received Ad26.COV2.S at low or high dose, single or two shots; 5 received placebo; per-sample allocation not given. Each sample was drawn 63 days after the first injection (of vaccine or placebo). The sequence derives from a person aged 18-60 years who received the Ad26.COV2.S COVID-19 vaccine or a placebo. This specimen was peripheral blood, taken in a trial of Ad26.COV2.S vaccine versus placebo. The rearrangement uses TRBV25-1 and TRBJ1-2; D may be TRBD1 (5 bases). The CDR3 spells CASSEPGTANYGYIF. The CDR3 nucleotides read TGTGCCAGCAGTGAACCCGGGACCGCCAACTATGGCTACATCTTC.